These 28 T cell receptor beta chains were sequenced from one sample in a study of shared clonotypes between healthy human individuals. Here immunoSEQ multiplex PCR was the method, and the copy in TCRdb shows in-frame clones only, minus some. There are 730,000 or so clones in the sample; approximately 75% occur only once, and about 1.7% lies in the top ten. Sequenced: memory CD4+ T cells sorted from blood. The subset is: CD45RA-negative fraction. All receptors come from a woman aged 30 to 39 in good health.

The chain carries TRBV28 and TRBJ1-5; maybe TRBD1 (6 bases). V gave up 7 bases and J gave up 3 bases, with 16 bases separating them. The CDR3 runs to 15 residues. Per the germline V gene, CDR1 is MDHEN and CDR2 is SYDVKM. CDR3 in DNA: TGTGCCAGCAAAAAGACAGGTCTGGACAATCAGCCCCAGCATTTT. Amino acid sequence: CASKKTGLDNQPQHF. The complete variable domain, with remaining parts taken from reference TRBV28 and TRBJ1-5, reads DVKVTQSSRYLVKRTGEKVFLECVQDMDHENMFWYRQDPGLGLRLIYFSYDVKMKEKGDIPEGYSVSREKKERFSLILESASTNQTSMYLCASKKTGLDNQPQHFGDGTRLSIL.

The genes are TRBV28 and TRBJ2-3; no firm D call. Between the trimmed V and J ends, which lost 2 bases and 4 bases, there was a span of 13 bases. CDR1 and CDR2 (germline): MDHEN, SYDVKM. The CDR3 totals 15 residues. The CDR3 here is CASSLRVGGADTQYF. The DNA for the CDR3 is TGTGCCAGCAGTTTAAGGGTAGGCGGCGCAGATACGCAGTATTTT.

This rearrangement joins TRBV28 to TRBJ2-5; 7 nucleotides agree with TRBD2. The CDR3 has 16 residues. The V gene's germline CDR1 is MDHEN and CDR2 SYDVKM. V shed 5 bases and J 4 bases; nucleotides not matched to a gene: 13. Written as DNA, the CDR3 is TGTGCCAGCAGTCCGATAGCGGGTACCCTTGGAGAGACCCAGTACTTC. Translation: CASSPIAGTLGETQYF.

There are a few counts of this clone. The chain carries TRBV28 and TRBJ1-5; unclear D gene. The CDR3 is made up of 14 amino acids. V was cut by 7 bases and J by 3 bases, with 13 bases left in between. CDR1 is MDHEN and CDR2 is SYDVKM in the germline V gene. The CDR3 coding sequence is TGTGCCAGCACCCGAGCAGGTCACAATCAGCCCCAGCATTTT. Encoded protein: CASTRAGHNQPQHF. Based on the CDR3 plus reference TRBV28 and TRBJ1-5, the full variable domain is DVKVTQSSRYLVKRTGEKVFLECVQDMDHENMFWYRQDPGLGLRLIYFSYDVKMKEKGDIPEGYSVSREKKERFSLILESASTNQTSMYLCASTRAGHNQPQHFGDGTRLSIL.

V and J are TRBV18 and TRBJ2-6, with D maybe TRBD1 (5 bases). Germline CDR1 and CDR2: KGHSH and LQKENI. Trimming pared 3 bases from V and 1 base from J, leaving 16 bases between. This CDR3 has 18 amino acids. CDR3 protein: CASSPSRTRQSGANVLTF. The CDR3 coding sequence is TGTGCCAGCTCACCGTCCCGGACACGTCAATCTGGGGCCAACGTCCTGACTTTC.

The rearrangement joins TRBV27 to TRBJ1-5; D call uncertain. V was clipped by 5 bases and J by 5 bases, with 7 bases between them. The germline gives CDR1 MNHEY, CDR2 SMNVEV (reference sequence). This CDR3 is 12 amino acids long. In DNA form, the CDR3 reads TGTGCCAGCAGTCACGGTCATCAGCCCCAGCATTTT. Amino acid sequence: CASSHGHQPQHF.

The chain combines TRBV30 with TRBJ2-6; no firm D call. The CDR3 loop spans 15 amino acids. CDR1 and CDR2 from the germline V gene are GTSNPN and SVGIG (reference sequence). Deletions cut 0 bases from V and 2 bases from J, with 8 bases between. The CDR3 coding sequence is TGTGCCTGGAGTGTACTGGTCACTGGGGCCAACGTCCTGACTTTC. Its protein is CAWSVLVTGANVLTF.

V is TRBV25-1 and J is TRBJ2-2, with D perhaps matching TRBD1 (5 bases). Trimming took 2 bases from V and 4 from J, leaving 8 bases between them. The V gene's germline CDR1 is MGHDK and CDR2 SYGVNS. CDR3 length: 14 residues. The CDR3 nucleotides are TGTGCCAGCAGTGAACCTGACAGCACCGGGGAGCTGTTTTTT. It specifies CASSEPDSTGELFF.

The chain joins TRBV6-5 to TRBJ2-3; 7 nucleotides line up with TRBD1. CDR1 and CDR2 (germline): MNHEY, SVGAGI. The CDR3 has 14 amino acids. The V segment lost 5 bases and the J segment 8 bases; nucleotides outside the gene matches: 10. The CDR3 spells CASSAGQVRGTQYF. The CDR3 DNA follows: TGTGCCAGCAGTGCCGGACAGGTCCGAGGTACGCAGTATTTT.

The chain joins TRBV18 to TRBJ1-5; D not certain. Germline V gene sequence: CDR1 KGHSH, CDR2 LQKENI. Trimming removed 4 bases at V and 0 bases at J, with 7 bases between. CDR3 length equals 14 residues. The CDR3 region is CASSQDLSNQPQHF. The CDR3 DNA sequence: TGTGCCAGCTCACAGGATCTTAGCAATCAGCCCCAGCATTTT.

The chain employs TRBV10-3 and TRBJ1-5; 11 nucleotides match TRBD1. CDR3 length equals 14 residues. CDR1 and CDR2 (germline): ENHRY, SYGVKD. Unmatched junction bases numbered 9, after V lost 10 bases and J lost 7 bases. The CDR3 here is CATRARDRGQPQHF. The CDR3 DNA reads TGTGCCACCCGAGCCCGGGACAGGGGGCAGCCCCAGCATTTT.

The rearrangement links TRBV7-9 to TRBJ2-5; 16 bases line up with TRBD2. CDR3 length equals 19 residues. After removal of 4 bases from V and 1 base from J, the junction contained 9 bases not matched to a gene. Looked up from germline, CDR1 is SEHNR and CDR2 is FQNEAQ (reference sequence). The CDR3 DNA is TGTGCCAGCAGCTCCGGGACTAGCGGGAGGGTTGGGGGCCAAGAGACCCAGTACTTC. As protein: CASSSGTSGRVGGQETQYF.

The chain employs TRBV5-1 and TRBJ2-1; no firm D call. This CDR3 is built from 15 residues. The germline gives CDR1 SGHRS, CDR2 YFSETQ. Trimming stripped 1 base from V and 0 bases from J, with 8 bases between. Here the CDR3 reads CASSLLQSSYNEQFF. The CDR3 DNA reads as TGCGCCAGCAGCTTGTTGCAGAGCTCCTACAATGAGCAGTTCTTC.

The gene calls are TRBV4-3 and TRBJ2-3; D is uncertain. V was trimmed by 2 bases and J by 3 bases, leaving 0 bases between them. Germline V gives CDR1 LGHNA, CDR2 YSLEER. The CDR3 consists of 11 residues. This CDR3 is CASSQTDTQYF. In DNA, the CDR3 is TGCGCCAGCAGCCAAACAGATACGCAGTATTTT.

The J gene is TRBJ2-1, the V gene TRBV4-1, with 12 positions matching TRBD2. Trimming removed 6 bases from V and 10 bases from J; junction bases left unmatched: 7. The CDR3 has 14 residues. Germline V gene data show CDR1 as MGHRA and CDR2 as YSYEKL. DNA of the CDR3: TGCGCCAGCAGACCGGGACTAGCGGGCCTAGAGCAGTTCTTC. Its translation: CASRPGLAGLEQFF.

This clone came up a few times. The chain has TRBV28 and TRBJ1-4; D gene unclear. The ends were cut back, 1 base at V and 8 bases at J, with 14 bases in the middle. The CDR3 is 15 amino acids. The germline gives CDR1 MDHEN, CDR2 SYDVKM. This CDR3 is CASSLSAGSGEKLFF. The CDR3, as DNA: TGTGCCAGCAGTTTATCGGCTGGGTCGGGGGAAAAACTGTTTTTT.

CDR3: CASSFAGHEQYF. In nucleotides, the CDR3 is TGCGCCAGCAGCTTTGCGGGCCACGAGCAGTACTTC. The chain is built from TRBV5-1 and TRBJ2-7; D possibly corresponds to TRBD2 (5 bases). The CDR3 has 12 residues. V was cut by 2 bases and J by 5 bases, with 8 bases left in between. Germline V gene lookup returns CDR1 SGHRS and CDR2 YFSETQ.

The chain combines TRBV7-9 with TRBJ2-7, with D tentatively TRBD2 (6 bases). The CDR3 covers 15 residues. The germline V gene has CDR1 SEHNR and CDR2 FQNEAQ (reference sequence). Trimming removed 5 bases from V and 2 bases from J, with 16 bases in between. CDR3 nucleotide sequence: TGTGCCAGCAGCACGTCGACTAGAGTGGCCTACGAGCAGTACTTC. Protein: CASSTSTRVAYEQYF.

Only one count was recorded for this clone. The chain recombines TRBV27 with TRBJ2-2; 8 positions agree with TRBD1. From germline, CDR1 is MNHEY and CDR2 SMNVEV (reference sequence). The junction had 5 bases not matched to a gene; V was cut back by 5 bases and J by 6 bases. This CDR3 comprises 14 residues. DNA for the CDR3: TGTGCCAGCAGTCTGGACAGGGTATCCGGGGAGCTGTTTTTT. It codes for CASSLDRVSGELFF.

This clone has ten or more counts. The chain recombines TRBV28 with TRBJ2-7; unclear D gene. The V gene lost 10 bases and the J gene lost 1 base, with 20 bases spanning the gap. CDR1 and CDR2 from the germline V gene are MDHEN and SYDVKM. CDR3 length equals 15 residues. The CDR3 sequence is CAINRPIVGSYEQYF. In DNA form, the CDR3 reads TGTGCCATTAACCGCCCCATTGTGGGTTCCTACGAGCAGTACTTC.

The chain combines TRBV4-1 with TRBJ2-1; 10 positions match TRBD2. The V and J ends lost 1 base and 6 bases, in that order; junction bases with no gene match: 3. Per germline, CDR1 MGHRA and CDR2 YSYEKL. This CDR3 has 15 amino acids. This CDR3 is CASSQVAGGFNEQFF. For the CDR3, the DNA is TGCGCCAGCAGCCAAGTAGCGGGAGGTTTCAATGAGCAGTTCTTC.

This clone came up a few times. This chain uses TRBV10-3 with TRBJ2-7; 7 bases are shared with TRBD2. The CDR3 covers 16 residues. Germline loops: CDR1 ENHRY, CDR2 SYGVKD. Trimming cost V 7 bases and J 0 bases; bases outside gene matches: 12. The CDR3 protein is CAITPREGSSSYEQYF. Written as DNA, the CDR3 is TGTGCCATCACTCCGAGGGAGGGGTCCTCCTCCTACGAGCAGTACTTC.

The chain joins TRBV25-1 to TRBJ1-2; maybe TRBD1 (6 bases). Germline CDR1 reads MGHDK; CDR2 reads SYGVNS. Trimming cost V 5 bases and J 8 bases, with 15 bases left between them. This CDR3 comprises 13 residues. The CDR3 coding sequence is TGTGCCAGCAGTACGCTCGGACAGAGGGGCTACACCTTC. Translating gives CASSTLGQRGYTF.

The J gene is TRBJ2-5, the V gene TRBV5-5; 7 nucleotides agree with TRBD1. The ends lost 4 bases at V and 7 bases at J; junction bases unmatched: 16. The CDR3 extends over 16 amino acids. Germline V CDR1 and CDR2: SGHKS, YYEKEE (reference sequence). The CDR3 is CASSRSWTGQGGTQYF. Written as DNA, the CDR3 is TGTGCCAGCAGCAGATCATGGACAGGACAAGGGGGGACCCAGTACTTC.

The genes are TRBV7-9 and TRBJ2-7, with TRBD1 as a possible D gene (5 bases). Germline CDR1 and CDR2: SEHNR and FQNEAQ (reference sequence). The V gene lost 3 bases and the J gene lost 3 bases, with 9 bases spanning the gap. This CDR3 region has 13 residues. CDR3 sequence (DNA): TGTGCCAGCAGCTTTACAGGTCTCTACGAGCAGTACTTC. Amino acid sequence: CASSFTGLYEQYF.

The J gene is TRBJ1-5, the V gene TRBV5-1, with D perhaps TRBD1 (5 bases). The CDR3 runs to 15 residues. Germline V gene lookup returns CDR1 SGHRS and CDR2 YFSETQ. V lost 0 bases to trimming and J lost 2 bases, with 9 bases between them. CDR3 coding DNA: TGCGCCAGCAGCTTGGAAGACAGCCGCAATCAGCCCCAGCATTTT. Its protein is CASSLEDSRNQPQHF.

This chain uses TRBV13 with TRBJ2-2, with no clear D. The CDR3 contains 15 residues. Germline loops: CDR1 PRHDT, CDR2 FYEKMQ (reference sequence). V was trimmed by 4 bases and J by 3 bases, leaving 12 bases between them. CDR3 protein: CASSSTLGHTGELFF. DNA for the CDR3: TGTGCCAGCAGCTCGACTTTGGGCCACACCGGGGAGCTGTTTTTT. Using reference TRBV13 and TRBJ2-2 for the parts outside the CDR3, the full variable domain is AAGVIQSPRHLIKEKRETATLKCYPIPRHDTVYWYQQGPGQDPQFLISFYEKMQSDKGSIPDRFSAQQFSDYHSELNMSSLELGDSALYFCASSSTLGHTGELFFGEGSRLTVL.

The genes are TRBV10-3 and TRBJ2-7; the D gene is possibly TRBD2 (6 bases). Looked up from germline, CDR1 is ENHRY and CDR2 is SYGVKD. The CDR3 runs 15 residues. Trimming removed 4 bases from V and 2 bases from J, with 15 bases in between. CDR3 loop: CAISVQAGLAYEQYF. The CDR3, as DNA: TGTGCCATCAGTGTTCAAGCGGGCCTCGCCTACGAGCAGTACTTC.